Listed below are T cell receptor beta chains from one sample, sequenced in a study of identical twins. TCRdb re-analysed the 5' RACE reads in MiXCR, keeping a single row per CDR3 protein. Here the sample spans about 660,000 distinct CDR3 sequences, 8.6% being singletons. The same sample was also studied in work on yellow fever vaccine responses in identical twins.

Sequenced sample: PBMCs. The origin of the receptors is a young woman in good health. CDR3s include the opening cysteine and the closing phenylalanine or tryptophan. Fields, in order: D gene, clone size, CDR3 length, J gene, V gene, CDR3 DNA, CDR3 protein. The D gene is left open where the match is weak. Clone size is not always given. Where it is, it says once, few, many or a class for expanded clones.

>.|few|16|TRBJ2-4|TRBV30
TGTGCCTGGAGTGTACAGGGAGCTTTCTCCAAAAACATTCAGTACTTC
CAWSVQGAFSKNIQYF
>.|.|14|TRBJ1-1|TRBV7-2
TGTGCCAGCAGCTTTACCGACAGCGGCACTGAAGCTTTCTTT
CASSFTDSGTEAFF
>TRBD2|few|17|TRBJ2-7|TRBV7-2
TGTGCCAGCAGCTCTCCTAGGGGACTAGAAGGTCCCTACGAGCAGTACTTC
CASSSPRGLEGPYEQYF
>TRBD2|.|15|TRBJ2-7|TRBV29-1
TGCAGCGTGACGGGACTAGCGGAACCCTTCTACGAGCAGTACTTC
CSVTGLAEPFYEQYF
>.|.|15|TRBJ2-1|TRBV3-1
TGTGCCTGCTGCCAAGATCGGCAGGAATCGAGGGAGCAGTTCTTC
CACCQDRQESREQFF
>TRBD1|few|14|TRBJ2-1|TRBV12-3/TRBV12-4
TGTGCCAGCAGTTTAGTTGGGACAGACAATGAGCAGTTCTTC
CASSLVGTDNEQFF
>.|.|16|TRBJ2-5|TRBV4-3
TGCGCCAGCAGCCAAGATATGGCGGGGTACCAAGAGACCCAGTACTTC
CASSQDMAGYQETQYF
>.|.|18|TRBJ2-2|TRBV9
TGTGCCAGCAGCGTAGAGGGGTCATGGAGGGGGGAGTCCGGGGAGCTGTTTTTT
CASSVEGSWRGESGELFF
>TRBD1|many|14|TRBJ2-3|TRBV29-1
TGCAGCGTGGAAGGGACAGGGGGCACAGATACGCAGTATTTT
CSVEGTGGTDTQYF
>TRBD1|many|14|TRBJ2-1|TRBV7-3
TGTGCCAGCAGCTTAACGGCAGGGGGCCTTGAGCAGTTCTTC
CASSLTAGGLEQFF
>.|few|14|TRBJ2-5|TRBV11-2
TGTGCCAGCAGCCAGACAGGTCGGAAAGAGACCCAGTACTTC
CASSQTGRKETQYF
>.|few|14|TRBJ2-3|TRBV7-8
TGTGCCAGCAGCGTGGACGCGGTGGCAGATACGCAGTATTTT
CASSVDAVADTQYF
>.|many|16|TRBJ2-5|TRBV3-1
TGTGCCAGCAGCCCCCAACGACAGACGTACCAAGAGACCCAGTACTTC
CASSPQRQTYQETQYF
>TRBD2|.|18|TRBJ2-1|TRBV18
TGTGCCAGCTCACCGATCGGACTAGCGGGGGGGCGTTACAATGAGCAGTTCTTC
CASSPIGLAGGRYNEQFF
>.|.|19|TRBJ1-1|TRBV9
TGTGCCAGCAGCACACTTACCCCCCCTCCCAGGGCCGTTTGCACTGAAGCTTTCTTT
CASSTLTPPPRAVCTEAFF
>.|.|14|TRBJ2-5|TRBV7-2
TGTGCCAGCAGCTCCCAAACAGGGAGGGAGACCCAGTACTTC
CASSSQTGRETQYF
>.|few|12|TRBJ2-3|TRBV6-5
TGTGCCAGCCCAGTAGGGAAAGATACGCAGTATTTT
CASPVGKDTQYF
>.|few|17|TRBJ2-5|TRBV6-2/TRBV6-3
TGTGCCAGCAGTTACTCGATGGACCCTCCTCGGCGAGAGACCCAGTACTTC
CASSYSMDPPRRETQYF
>.|.|16|TRBJ2-5|TRBV5-1
TGCGCCAGCAGACTCCAACCGGGCAGGGGACAAGAGACCCAGTACTTC
CASRLQPGRGQETQYF
>.|few|15|TRBJ2-2|TRBV20-1
TGCAGTGCTAGAGTTGGGAGTCCGAATACCGGGGAGCTGTTTTTT
CSARVGSPNTGELFF
>.|few|14|TRBJ2-2|TRBV24-1
TGTGCCACCAGTGGCGACACACAGACCGGGGAGCTGTTTTTT
CATSGDTQTGELFF
>.|once|16|TRBJ2-2|TRBV7-2
TGTGCCAGCAGCGCCTACGTGACTTTCAACACCGGGGAGCTGTTTTTT
CASSAYVTFNTGELFF
>TRBD1|many|14|TRBJ2-3|TRBV12-3/TRBV12-4
TGTGCCAGCAGTAAGACAGGGTCCACAGATACGCAGTATTTT
CASSKTGSTDTQYF
>.|.|16|TRBJ2-2|TRBV6-1
TGTGCCAGCAACCGAGGTGCGGCAGGGAACACCGGGGAGCTGTTTTTT
CASNRGAAGNTGELFF
>.|few|12|TRBJ2-1|TRBV6-4
TGTGCCAGCAGTGAGTCGGAAAATGAGCAGTTCTTC
CASSESENEQFF
>.|many|14|TRBJ2-7|TRBV6-1
TGTGCCAGCAGCACTACACAAAGCTCCTACGAGCAGTACTTC
CASSTTQSSYEQYF
>TRBD1|.|16|TRBJ2-5|TRBV3-1
TGTGCCAGCAGCCAAGACTGGGCAGGGGGCCAAGAGACCCAGTACTTC
CASSQDWAGGQETQYF
>.|many|14|TRBJ2-3|TRBV4-3
TGCGCCAGCAGCCAAGATAGGGCGCGCGATACGCAGTATTTT
CASSQDRARDTQYF
>.|.|15|TRBJ2-2|TRBV12-3/TRBV12-4
TGTGCCAGCAATGGAGCAACCGGTCGAAGCGGGGAGCTGTTTTTT
CASNGATGRSGELFF
>.|many|17|TRBJ1-3|TRBV2
TGTGCCAGCAGAGGCGGAAGGCCGGCCGGCCTTGGAAACACCATATATTTT
CASRGGRPAGLGNTIYF
>TRBD2|few|16|TRBJ2-3|TRBV9
TGTGCCAGCAGCGGGGAGGGCGGGGGACCAGCCGATACGCAGTATTTT
CASSGEGGGPADTQYF
>TRBD2|few|17|TRBJ2-5|TRBV4-1
TGCGCCAGCAGCCTAGACCTAGCGGGAGGACTTCGAGAGACCCAGTACTTC
CASSLDLAGGLRETQYF
>TRBD1|.|15|TRBJ2-2|TRBV4-3
TGCGCCAGCAGCCAAATACAGGGGGCCTCCGGGGAGCTGTTTTTT
CASSQIQGASGELFF
>TRBD2|.|17|TRBJ2-5|TRBV6-1
TGTGCCAGCAGTACCGGGACTAGCGGGAGGGGGGGAGAGACCCAGTACTTC
CASSTGTSGRGGETQYF
>.|few|13|TRBJ1-1|TRBV7-6
TGTGCCAGCAGCTTAGGGCTCCACACTGAAGCTTTCTTT
CASSLGLHTEAFF
>.|.|16|TRBJ2-3|TRBV6-1
TGTGCCAGCAGTGGGACACGAGCGGAGTCCACAGATACGCAGTATTTT
CASSGTRAESTDTQYF
>.|.|13|TRBJ1-5|TRBV12-3/TRBV12-4
TGTGCCAGCAGTTTAGGCCGCTTCGAGGCCCAGCATTTT
CASSLGRFEAQHF
>.|few|16|TRBJ2-6|TRBV28
TGTGCCAGCAGTTTAAAGGGGGTCCCTGGGGCCAACGTCCTGACTTTC
CASSLKGVPGANVLTF
>.|few|15|TRBJ1-1|TRBV12-3/TRBV12-4
TGTGCCAGCAGTTTTGGGGCAGGGCGAGGAACTGAAGCTTTCTTT
CASSFGAGRGTEAFF
>TRBD1|.|18|TRBJ2-2|TRBV6-2/TRBV6-3
TGTGCCAGCAGGCCCTCCCCCGGGACAGGGGTGGCCACCGGGGAGCTGTTTTTT
CASRPSPGTGVATGELFF
>.|few|15|TRBJ1-5|TRBV12-3/TRBV12-4
TGTGCCAGCAGGCAAACTGAGGCGAGCAATCAGCCCCAGCATTTT
CASRQTEASNQPQHF
>TRBD2|.|16|TRBJ2-1|TRBV11-2
TGTGCCAGCAGCTTCCCCAGCGGGGGGGTTAGGAATGAGCAGTTCTTC
CASSFPSGGVRNEQFF
>.|many|13|TRBJ2-5|TRBV7-9
TGTGCCAGCAGCTTAGCCTACGGGGAGACCCAGTACTTC
CASSLAYGETQYF